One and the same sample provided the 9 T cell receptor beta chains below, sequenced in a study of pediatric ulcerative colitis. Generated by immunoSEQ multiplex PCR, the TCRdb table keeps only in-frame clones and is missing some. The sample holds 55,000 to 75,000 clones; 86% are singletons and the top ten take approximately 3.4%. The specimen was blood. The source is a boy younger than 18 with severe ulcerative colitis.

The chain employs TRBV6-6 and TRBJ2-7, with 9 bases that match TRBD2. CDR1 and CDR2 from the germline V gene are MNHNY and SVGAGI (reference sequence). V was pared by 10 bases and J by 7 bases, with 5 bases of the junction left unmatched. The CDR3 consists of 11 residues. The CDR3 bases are TGTGCCACCCTAGCGGGGTGGGAGCAGTACTTC. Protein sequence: CATLAGWEQYF.

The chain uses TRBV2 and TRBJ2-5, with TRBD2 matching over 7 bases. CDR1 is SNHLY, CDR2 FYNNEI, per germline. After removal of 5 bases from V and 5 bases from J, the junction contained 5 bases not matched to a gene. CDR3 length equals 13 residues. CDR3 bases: TGTGCCAGCAGTATCGGACTAGGGGAGACCCAGTACTTC. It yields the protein CASSIGLGETQYF.

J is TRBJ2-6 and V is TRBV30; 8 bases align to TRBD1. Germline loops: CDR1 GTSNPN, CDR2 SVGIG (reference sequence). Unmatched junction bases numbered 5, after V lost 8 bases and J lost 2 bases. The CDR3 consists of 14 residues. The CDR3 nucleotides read TGTGCCCGTACAGGGGGGACTGGGGCCAACGTCCTGACTTTC. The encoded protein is CARTGGTGANVLTF.

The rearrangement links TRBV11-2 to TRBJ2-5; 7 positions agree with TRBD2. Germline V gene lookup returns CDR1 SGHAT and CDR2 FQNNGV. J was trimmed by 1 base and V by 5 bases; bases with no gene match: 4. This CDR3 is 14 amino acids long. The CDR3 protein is CASSPWGGQETQYF. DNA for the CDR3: TGTGCCAGCAGCCCCTGGGGGGGCCAAGAGACCCAGTACTTC.

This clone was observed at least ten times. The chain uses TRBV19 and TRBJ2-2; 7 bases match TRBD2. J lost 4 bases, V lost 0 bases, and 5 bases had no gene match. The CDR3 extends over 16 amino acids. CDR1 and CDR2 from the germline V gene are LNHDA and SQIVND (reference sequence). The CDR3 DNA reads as TGTGCCAGTAGTATAGATGACGGGGGGACCACCGGGGAGCTGTTTTTT. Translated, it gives CASSIDDGGTTGELFF.

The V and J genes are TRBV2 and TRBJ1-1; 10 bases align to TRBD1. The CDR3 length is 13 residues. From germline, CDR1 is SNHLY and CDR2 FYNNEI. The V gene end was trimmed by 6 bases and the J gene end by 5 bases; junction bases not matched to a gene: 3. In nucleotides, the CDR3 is TGTGCCAGCAGGGGACAGGGGAGGACTGAAGCTTTCTTT. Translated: CASRGQGRTEAFF.

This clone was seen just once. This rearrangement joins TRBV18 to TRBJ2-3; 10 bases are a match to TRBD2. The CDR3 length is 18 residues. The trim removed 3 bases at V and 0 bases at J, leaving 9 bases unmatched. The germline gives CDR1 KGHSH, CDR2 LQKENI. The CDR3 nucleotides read TGTGCCAGCTCACCCTGGACTAGCGGTTTAACTAGCACAGATACGCAGTATTTT. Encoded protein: CASSPWTSGLTSTDTQYF.

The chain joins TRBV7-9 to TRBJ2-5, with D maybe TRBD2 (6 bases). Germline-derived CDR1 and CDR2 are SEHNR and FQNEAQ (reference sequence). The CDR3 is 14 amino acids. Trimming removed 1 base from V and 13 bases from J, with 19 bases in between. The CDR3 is CASSLEDGGDGRYF. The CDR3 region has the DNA TGTGCCAGCAGCTTAGAGGATGGAGGGGACGGCCGGTACTTC.

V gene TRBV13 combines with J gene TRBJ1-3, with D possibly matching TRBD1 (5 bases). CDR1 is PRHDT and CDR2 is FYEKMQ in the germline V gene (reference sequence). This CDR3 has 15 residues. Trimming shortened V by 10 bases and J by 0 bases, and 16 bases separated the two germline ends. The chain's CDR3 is CAIRGVNSSGNTIYF. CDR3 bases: TGTGCCATCCGGGGGGTCAATAGCTCTGGAAACACCATATATTTT.